The 17 T cell receptor beta chains below all came from one sample that was sequenced in a study of cytomegalovirus exposure and HLA in healthy donors. 60 Vbeta and 13 Jbeta primers were used in PCR. Only in-frame clones appear in the TCRdb table, and some are missing; sequencing was by immunoSEQ multiplex PCR. The sample holds 200,000 to 250,000 clones, nearly 80% seen once. The sequenced sample was PBMCs. The origin of the receptors is a man younger than 35 in good health and CMV-seronegative.

The chain links TRBV18 to TRBJ1-5; 7 bases are a match to TRBD1. The trim removed 3 bases at V and 6 bases at J, leaving 5 bases unmatched. Germline V CDR1 and CDR2: KGHSH, LQKENI. This CDR3 is 14 amino acids long. CDR3 nucleotide sequence: TGTGCCAGCTCACCTGACAGGGATGGTCAGCCCCAGCATTTT. This translates into CASSPDRDGQPQHF.

This sequence joins TRBV6-5 and TRBJ1-5, with TRBD1 identical over 9 bases. Unmatched junction bases numbered 7, after V lost 0 bases and J lost 7 bases. The CDR3 consists of 16 residues. Germline assignment: CDR1 MNHEY and CDR2 SVGAGI. CDR3 bases: TGTGCCAGCAGTTACTCTGGGACAGGGCTCAAGCAGCCCCAGCATTTT. It specifies CASSYSGTGLKQPQHF.

The chain combines TRBV27 with TRBJ2-3, with TRBD2 matching over 9 bases. This CDR3 is built from 16 residues. The germline V gene has CDR1 MNHEY and CDR2 SMNVEV (reference sequence). The V gene end was trimmed by 6 bases and the J gene end by 1 base; junction bases not matched to a gene: 8. CDR3 protein: CASSSGTSLGTDTQYF. The CDR3 DNA reads as TGTGCCAGCAGCTCCGGGACTAGCCTAGGCACAGATACGCAGTATTTT.

CDR3 sequence reads: CASSVGLPSNYGYTF. CDR3 nucleotide sequence: TGTGCCAGCAGCGTAGGGCTCCCCAGTAACTATGGCTACACCTTC. This rearrangement joins TRBV9 to TRBJ1-2; no reliable D call. Germline V gene sequence: CDR1 SGDLS, CDR2 YYNGEE. With 0 bases removed from V and 1 base from J, the gap between germline ends came to 10 bases. The CDR3 contains 15 residues. Together with reference TRBV9 and TRBJ1-2, the CDR3 gives the full variable domain: DSGVTQTPKHLITATGQRVTLRCSPRSGDLSVYWYQQSLDQGLQFLIQYYNGEERAKGNILERFSAQQFPDLHSELNLSSLELGDSALYFCASSVGLPSNYGYTFGSGTRLTVV.

The chain has TRBV30 and TRBJ2-1, with 8 bases aligning to TRBD2. V shed 2 bases and J 3 bases; nucleotides not matched to a gene: 3. Germline CDR1 reads GTSNPN; CDR2 reads SVGIG (reference sequence). The CDR3 runs to 14 residues. In DNA, the CDR3 is TGTGCCTGGAGTAGGAGCGGGGGCTACAATGAGCAGTTCTTC. Translating gives CAWSRSGGYNEQFF.

CDR3 DNA: TGTGCCAGCAGCGTACTCGTCGCGGGGGGCCCCAATGAGCAGTTCTTC. Translation: CASSVLVAGGPNEQFF. This rearrangement joins TRBV9 to TRBJ2-1; 8 positions agree with TRBD2. Germline loops: CDR1 SGDLS, CDR2 YYNGEE. The CDR3 sequence is 16 residues long. Unmatched junction bases numbered 9, after V lost 1 base and J lost 6 bases.

This chain joins TRBV7-2 and TRBJ2-5; TRBD1 matches at 9 bases. The germline V gene encodes CDR1 SGHTA and CDR2 FQGNSA. The CDR3 loop spans 14 amino acids. J gave up 4 bases and V 4 bases, and 4 bases lay outside the gene matches. In DNA, the CDR3 is TGTGCCAGCAGCTCAGGGACAGGGCTAGAGACCCAGTACTTC. Its translation: CASSSGTGLETQYF.

The chain recombines TRBV4-3 with TRBJ1-4, with 10 bases identical to TRBD1. Trimming at V came to 4 bases and at J to 8 bases, leaving 10 bases not matched to a gene. The CDR3 is made up of 16 amino acids. The germline V gene encodes CDR1 LGHNA and CDR2 YSLEER. The CDR3 loop reads CASSPDRGTGREKLFF. In nucleotides, the CDR3 is TGCGCCAGCAGCCCGGACAGGGGGACGGGTAGAGAAAAACTGTTTTTT.

This clone showed up just a few times. The J gene is TRBJ1-1, the V gene TRBV6-5; perhaps TRBD1 as D (6 bases). Per the germline V gene, CDR1 is MNHEY and CDR2 is SVGAGI. The germline V and J ends were trimmed by 2 bases and 9 bases, with 13 bases remaining between them. The CDR3 has 13 amino acids. The CDR3 sequence is CASSYGTPGKAFF. The CDR3 bases are TGTGCCAGCAGTTACGGGACACCAGGTAAAGCTTTCTTT.

CDR3 sequence reads: CASSFRGLSNQPQHF. DNA for the CDR3: TGTGCCAGCAGTTTCAGGGGCCTTAGCAATCAGCCCCAGCATTTT. The genes are TRBV27 and TRBJ1-5; a weak D match, TRBD1 (6 bases). Germline V gene lookup returns CDR1 MNHEY and CDR2 SMNVEV (reference sequence). The CDR3 spans 15 residues. V was trimmed by 3 bases and J by 0 bases, leaving 9 bases between them.

This clone has a single count. J is TRBJ2-3 and V is TRBV6-5; no clear D gene. Trimming shortened V by 5 bases and J by 4 bases, and 16 bases separated the two germline ends. CDR1 is MNHEY and CDR2 is SVGAGI in the germline V gene. CDR3 size: 15 residues. For the CDR3, the DNA is TGTGCCAGCAGTAACACAGAGATCCCATCAGATACGCAGTATTTT. It specifies CASSNTEIPSDTQYF.

V and J are TRBV11-2 and TRBJ2-3; a possible D gene is TRBD2 (6 bases). Per the germline V gene, CDR1 is SGHAT and CDR2 is FQNNGV. This CDR3 has 13 residues. The V gene lost 5 bases and the J gene lost 2 bases, with 8 bases spanning the gap. In DNA form, the CDR3 reads TGTGCCAGCAGCGGAGGGATCACAGATACGCAGTATTTT. It is translated as CASSGGITDTQYF.

The CDR3: CASSQEPGGPGGNTIYF. The CDR3, as DNA: TGCGCCAGCAGCCAAGAACCCGGGGGTCCCGGTGGAAACACCATATATTTT. J is TRBJ1-3 and V is TRBV4-3; D possibly corresponds to TRBD1 (5 bases). CDR3 size: 17 residues. Germline assignment: CDR1 LGHNA and CDR2 YSLEER. The V end lost 0 bases, the J end lost 3 bases, and 15 bases lay between the germline ends.

This rearrangement joins TRBV5-6 to TRBJ1-1, with D uncertain. This CDR3 has 11 amino acids. V was pared by 1 base and J by 7 bases, with 5 bases between. Germline V gives CDR1 SGHDT, CDR2 YYEEEE. The CDR3 DNA follows: TGTGCCAGCAGCTTGCGTAATGAAGCTTTCTTT. It codes for CASSLRNEAFF.

This rearrangement joins TRBV9 to TRBJ1-1; 7 positions match TRBD1. The V and J ends lost 6 bases and 1 base, in that order; junction bases with no gene match: 9. This CDR3 has 15 residues. Germline V gene data show CDR1 as SGDLS and CDR2 as YYNGEE. The chain's CDR3 is CASTKIDRENTEAFF. DNA of the CDR3: TGTGCCAGCACCAAAATCGACAGGGAGAACACTGAAGCTTTCTTT.

The gene calls are TRBV5-1 and TRBJ2-6; D not certain. The CDR3 runs to 16 residues. Germline-derived CDR1 and CDR2 are SGHRS and YFSETQ. V lost 4 bases to trimming and J lost 0 bases, with 11 bases between them. CDR3 coding DNA: TGCGCCAGCAGCCCTGCTACCGACTCTGGGGCCAACGTCCTGACTTTC. As protein: CASSPATDSGANVLTF.

The chain has TRBV7-3 and TRBJ2-7, with D unclear. The CDR3 runs 16 residues. The V gene lost 1 base and the J gene lost 2 bases, with 15 bases spanning the gap. The germline V gene has CDR1 SGHTA and CDR2 FQGTGA. The CDR3 DNA is TGTGCCAGCAGCTTAAATGCTGGGCAGCCAGCCTACGAGCAGTACTTC. Protein: CASSLNAGQPAYEQYF.